Sequencing of this T cell receptor beta chain was carried out in a study of blood T cell repertoires in COVID-19. Study context: Cohort 3 donors were reported recovered after two negative PCRs, clearance, or symptom resolution. Whether acute or convalescent, the COVID-19 samples came from the United States, Italy and Spain.

Germline V gene lookup returns CDR1 SEHNR and CDR2 FQNEAQ (reference sequence). The CDR3 extends over 15 amino acids. V dropped 6 bases and J dropped 1 base, with 12 bases sitting between them. Residents of approximately 25 US areas, aged roughly 18 to 89 years, made up the participants. Data came from immunoSEQ multiplex PCR; TCRdb stores just in-frame clones and leaves some out. This sample has fewer than 350,000 clones, with roughly 91% found just once. This TCR was sampled from a woman aged 55-75 years in a cohort exposed to, infected with or recovered from COVID-19 (not recorded which). The chain combines TRBV7-9 with TRBJ2-2; D is possibly TRBD2 (5 bases). The material sequenced was PBMCs or T cells enriched from blood (not recorded which). For the CDR3, the DNA is TGTGCCAGCAGGGAAAGGACTGAGAACACCGGGGAGCTGTTTTTT. Translation: CASRERTENTGELFF.